These 23 T cell receptor beta chains came from one sample sequenced in a study of read filtering for tumor transcriptome and immune sequencing. This library used roughly 400 ng RNA and molecular barcoded adaptors spanning alpha/delta and beta/gamma chains. A single record per CDR3 protein comes from TCRdb applying MiXCR to the reads. The data hold 85,000 or so distinct CDR3 sequences, with 10% to 15% observed a single time. Sequencing was carried out using a population of CD138-negative cells sorted from bone marrow. These TCRs come from a donor aged 40 or over with multiple myeloma.

This clonotype was detected only once. Given a much more abundant clone one base away, this may be a read error. The chain is built from TRBV11-2 and TRBJ1-5; tentative D call: TRBD1 (5 bases). The CDR3 sequence is 14 residues long. Germline CDR1 SGHAT, CDR2 FQNNGV. The CDR3 loop reads CASSRGGSSQPQHF. The CDR3, as DNA: TGTGCCAGCAGCCGGGGGGGTAGCAGTCAGCCCCAGCATTTT.

Note on this clonotype: A much larger clone differs from this one at a single base, so this may be a read error. The V call is TRBV11-2, the J call TRBJ2-3; D gene unclear. Germline CDR1 reads SGHAT; CDR2 reads FQNNGV. This CDR3 comprises 13 residues. The V gene lost 2 bases and the J gene lost 1 base, with 4 bases spanning the gap. In nucleotides, the CDR3 is TGTGCCAGCAGCTTACCGGGCACAGATACGCAGTATTTT. Translating gives CASSLPGTDTQYF.

This clonotype was recorded many times. The chain combines TRBV4-1 with TRBJ2-1; D not certain. Trimming removed 1 base from V and 4 bases from J, with 11 bases in between. Germline loops: CDR1 MGHRA, CDR2 YSYEKL. This CDR3 comprises 15 residues. Here the CDR3 reads CASSQGTQWYNEQFF. In nucleotides, the CDR3 is TGCGCCAGCAGCCAAGGGACCCAATGGTACAATGAGCAGTTCTTC.

This clonotype has a handful of counts. The chain has TRBV11-2 and TRBJ1-1; 12 bases align to TRBD1. The V gene's germline CDR1 is SGHAT and CDR2 FQNNGV. This CDR3 region has 15 residues. V dropped 3 bases and J dropped 11; count of bases not matched to a gene: 10. The CDR3 nucleotides are TGTGCCAGCAGCTTGGCTGCGGGGACAGGGGGCTCGGCTTTCTTT. This sequence encodes CASSLAAGTGGSAFF.

The chain combines TRBV2 with TRBJ2-2, with 10 bases identical to TRBD2. V trimming: 4 bases; J trimming: 5 bases; junction bases outside the gene matches: 7. The CDR3 sequence is 16 residues long. Germline V gene sequence: CDR1 SNHLY, CDR2 FYNNEI. This CDR3 is CASSGTSGPITGELFF. Written as DNA, the CDR3 is TGTGCCAGCAGTGGGACTAGCGGCCCCATAACCGGGGAGCTGTTTTTT.

This clonotype was seen at least ten times. V is TRBV20-1 and J is TRBJ2-7, with a tentative D call TRBD2 (7 bases). The V end lost 3 bases, the J end lost 0 bases, and 21 bases lay between the germline ends. CDR3 length: 17 amino acids. Germline V gene lookup returns CDR1 DFQATT and CDR2 SNEGSKA (reference sequence). The chain's CDR3 is CSASQRGDIMSSYEQYF. The CDR3 nucleotides read TGCAGTGCTAGCCAACGGGGGGACATAATGAGCTCCTACGAGCAGTACTTC.

This clonotype has ten or more counts. The chain couples TRBV7-2 to TRBJ1-5; D possibly corresponds to TRBD1 (5 bases). V lost 6 bases and J 2 bases, leaving 14 bases between the germline ends. Germline CDR1 is SGHTA and CDR2 is FQGNSA. This CDR3 region has 15 residues. The CDR3 sequence is CASRRTRDGNQPQHF. For the CDR3, the DNA is TGTGCCAGCAGACGGACCCGGGACGGCAATCAGCCCCAGCATTTT.

In this sample, this clonotype turned up many times. The J gene is TRBJ2-2, the V gene TRBV24-1; D gene uncertain. CDR1 is KGHDR, CDR2 SFDVKD, per germline. The CDR3 consists of 14 residues. V dropped 3 bases and J dropped 4 bases, with 8 bases sitting between them. CDR3 sequence: CATSDPGGTGELFF. The CDR3 DNA is TGTGCCACCAGTGATCCCGGTGGCACCGGGGAGCTGTTTTTT.

Of note for this clonotype: Given a much more abundant clone one base away, this may be a read error. The chain has TRBV7-9 and TRBJ2-3, with D unresolved. The CDR3 is made up of 13 amino acids. Germline CDR1 is SEHNR and CDR2 is FQNEAQ (reference sequence). The CDR3 spells CASSLALRDTQCF. The CDR3 DNA reads as TGTGCCAGCAGCTTAGCCTTACGAGATACGCAGTGTTTT.

Turning to this clonotype: This clone may be a read error of a much larger clone one base away. The chain combines TRBV28 with TRBJ2-5; weak D call: TRBD2 (5 bases). The length of the CDR3 is 13 residues. Germline lookup yields CDR1 MDHEN and CDR2 SYDVKM. Here the CDR3 DNA reads TGTGCCGGCAGTTCCGGGGTCCAAGAGACCCAGTACTTC. This codes for CAGSSGVQETQYF.

Many counts were recorded for this clonotype. The chain couples TRBV7-8 to TRBJ1-1; D is undetermined. Germline CDR1 SGHVS, CDR2 FQNEAQ. V lost 5 bases, J lost 1 base, and 14 bases lay in between. The CDR3 sequence is 15 residues long. The CDR3 DNA reads as TGTGCCAGCAGCCGTGGTGAGGTGAGGAACACTGAAGCTTTCTTT. It specifies CASSRGEVRNTEAFF.

This clonotype was seen more than once but under ten times. Germline and junction disagree at one end, which may indicate a read error. The J gene is TRBJ2-5, the V gene TRBV7-7; the D gene is possibly TRBD1 (6 bases). CDR3 size: 13 residues. Per the germline V gene, CDR1 is SSHAT and CDR2 is FNYEAQ (reference sequence). DNA for the CDR3: TGTGCTAGCAGCCGACAGGTCCAAGAGACCCAGTACTTC. Protein: CASSRQVQETQYF.

This clonotype came up many times. The rearrangement joins TRBV12-3 or TRBV12-4 to TRBJ2-2; 12 bases match TRBD2. The CDR3 is made up of 17 amino acids. V lost 6 bases, J lost 1 base, and 6 bases stayed unmatched. CDR3 sequence: CASSRSSGRGNTGELFF. Here the CDR3 DNA reads TGTGCCAGCAGCCGGTCTAGCGGGAGGGGGAACACCGGGGAGCTGTTTTTT.

This clonotype was detected ten times or more. The chain is built from TRBV5-5 and TRBJ2-1; no definite D call. This CDR3 has 12 residues. Germline values: CDR1 SGHKS, CDR2 YYEKEE (reference sequence). V was shortened by 3 bases and J by 10 bases, with 11 bases between the two germline ends. CDR3 in amino acids: CASSSSYTEQFF. CDR3 in DNA: TGTGCCAGCAGCTCTTCCTATACCGAGCAGTTCTTC.

At least ten counts were recorded for this clonotype. The CDR3 DNA follows: TGCAGTGCTAAAGAATGGACAGTCCAGGGAGGCTACACCTTC. It encodes CSAKEWTVQGGYTF. V usage is TRBV20-1 and J usage is TRBJ1-2, with a possible D match to TRBD1 (6 bases). The CDR3 contains 14 residues. Trimming shortened V by 4 bases and J by 8 bases, and 20 bases separated the two germline ends. Per germline, CDR1 DFQATT and CDR2 SNEGSKA (reference sequence).

The sample holds many counts of this clonotype. This rearrangement joins TRBV7-8 to TRBJ2-7, with a weak D call TRBD2 (6 bases). Trimming removed 5 bases at V and 0 bases at J, with 17 bases between. The CDR3 spans 16 residues. Per germline, CDR1 SGHVS and CDR2 FQNEAQ. CDR3: CASSARERVSSYEQYF. CDR3 DNA sequence: TGTGCCAGCAGCGCCAGAGAGCGGGTCTCCTCCTACGAGCAGTACTTC.

This clonotype has at least ten counts. The chain recombines TRBV20-1 with TRBJ2-7; D call uncertain. V was pared by 1 base and J by 6 bases, with 10 bases between. CDR3 size: 12 residues. Germline CDR1 and CDR2: DFQATT and SNEGSKA (reference sequence). This CDR3 reads CSARGSPLEQYF. The CDR3 coding sequence is TGCAGTGCTAGAGGGAGCCCCCTCGAGCAGTACTTC.

In its sample, this clonotype was seen many times. The chain employs TRBV30 and TRBJ1-6; perhaps TRBD1 as D (6 bases). From germline, CDR1 is GTSNPN and CDR2 SVGIG (reference sequence). The CDR3 extends over 12 amino acids. Trimming shortened V by 4 bases and J by 8 bases, and 9 bases separated the two germline ends. The CDR3 is CAWTGEYSPLHF. As DNA, the CDR3 is TGTGCCTGGACAGGGGAGTATTCACCCCTCCACTTT.

In regard to this clonotype: One base away lies a much larger clone, so this may be a sequencing read error. The rearrangement joins TRBV6-5 to TRBJ1-5, with D possibly TRBD1 on 5 matching bases. The J call may be faulty, since TRBJ2-3 better matches the DNA end. Germline V gene lookup returns CDR1 MNHEY and CDR2 SVGAGI. CDR3 length: 16 amino acids. The CDR3 loop reads CASSYGGARSNQPQYF. DNA for the CDR3: TGTGCCAGCAGTTACGGTGGGGCGCGTAGCAATCAGCCCCAGTATTTT.

This clonotype was seen a handful of times. This chain uses TRBV29-1 with TRBJ1-3; D is possibly TRBD1 (5 bases). Germline V gene lookup returns CDR1 SQVTM and CDR2 ANQGSEA. The CDR3 is made up of 13 amino acids. V was shortened by 7 bases and J by 2 bases, with 12 bases between the two germline ends. Written as DNA, the CDR3 is TGCAGCGGTTGGTCCAGGGCTGGAAACACCATATATTTT. Translation: CSGWSRAGNTIYF.

This clonotype appeared many times. This chain connects TRBV3-1 to TRBJ2-3, with D possibly TRBD2 on 5 matching bases. This CDR3 has 14 residues. Germline V gene data show CDR1 as LGHDT and CDR2 as YNNKEL (reference sequence). Trimming stripped 2 bases from V and 4 bases from J, with 10 bases between. The CDR3: CASSQNQLADTQYF. The DNA for the CDR3 is TGTGCCAGCAGCCAAAATCAACTAGCAGATACGCAGTATTTT.

The table lists this clonotype with many counts. J is TRBJ2-1 and V is TRBV24-1; TRBD1 matches 8 bases. CDR1 and CDR2 (germline): KGHDR, SFDVKD. The CDR3 has 16 residues. Trimming cost V 4 bases and J 0 bases; bases outside gene matches: 4. The chain's CDR3 is CATSDYGTGSYNEQFF. In nucleotides, the CDR3 is TGTGCCACCAGTGACTACGGGACAGGCTCCTACAATGAGCAGTTCTTC.

This clonotype was observed many times. The chain employs TRBV6-1 and TRBJ2-1; weak D call: TRBD1 (6 bases). Germline loops: CDR1 MNHNS, CDR2 SASEGT. The CDR3 runs to 15 residues. Trimming took off 7 bases at V and 9 bases at J, with 22 bases between the two ends. CDR3 nucleotide sequence: TGTGCCAGCAACCCACGGGCAGGGGCACGGGGTGAGCAGTTCTTC. Translation gives CASNPRAGARGEQFF.